This TCR beta chain was found in a study of blood T cell repertoires in COVID-19. Study-wide context: Nucleic acid was either cDNA or gDNA, and it came from T cells, B-cell-depleted T cells, or PBMCs.

Libraries were prepared by immunoSEQ multiplex PCR; TCRdb keeps only in-frame clonotypes and omits some of them. Of about 190,000 clones in the sample, approximately 85% are singletons; the top ten hold 6.5% to 7.5%. The origin of this receptor is an elderly man with COVID-19, enrolled during active disease. The sequencing input was peripheral blood.

CDR3 residues: CASSLMGTGGNQPQHF. The CDR3 nucleotides read TGTGCCAGCTCGCTAATGGGGACAGGGGGCAATCAGCCCCAGCATTTT. The rearrangement joins TRBV18 to TRBJ1-5; 10 nucleotides agree with TRBD1. J lost 2 bases, V lost 6 bases, and 7 bases had no gene match. Germline V gene data show CDR1 as KGHSH and CDR2 as LQKENI. The CDR3 runs to 16 residues.